Below are 9 T cell receptor beta chains sequenced from a single sample in a study of human T cells and chemical hapten exposure. TCRdb re-analysed the RACE reads in MiXCR, keeping a single row per CDR3 protein. Seen here are more than 250,000 distinct CDR3 sequences, around 9.3% observed once, and the top ten hold under 2.5%. Time point noted: pre-sensitization, week 0. Documented treatment: therapeutic diphenylcyclopropenone sensitization with weekly scalp DPC. This specimen was whole blood, taken in connection with sensitization to the hapten diphenylcyclopropenone (DPC). These receptors were obtained from a woman aged 40 to 55 with alopecia areata. Some clones in this sample may be carry-over from other donors' samples.

This clonotype was observed a handful of times. This chain joins TRBV28 and TRBJ2-5; 9 nucleotides line up with TRBD2. V dropped 3 bases and J dropped 5; count of bases not matched to a gene: 7. Looked up from germline, CDR1 is MDHEN and CDR2 is SYDVKM. The CDR3 consists of 15 residues. CDR3 sequence reads: CASSFGGRALETQYF. In nucleotides, the CDR3 is TGTGCCAGCAGTTTCGGCGGGAGGGCCCTGGAGACCCAGTACTTC.

This sequence joins TRBV7-2 and TRBJ2-5, with TRBD2 as a possible D gene (5 bases). The CDR3 length is 14 residues. V was cut by 0 bases and J by 4 bases, with 9 bases left in between. The germline V gene has CDR1 SGHTA and CDR2 FQGNSA. The CDR3 bases are TGTGCCAGCAGCTTAGCCGGGGTGTCAGAGACCCAGTACTTC. Amino acid sequence: CASSLAGVSETQYF.

This chain links TRBV29-1 with TRBJ2-1, with 8 bases fitting TRBD2. This CDR3 is 13 amino acids long. With V trimmed by 5 bases and J by 6 bases, 6 bases remained unmatched. Germline-derived CDR1 and CDR2 are SQVTM and ANQGSEA. The chain's CDR3 is CSVKAGVGNEQFF. CDR3 nucleotides: TGCAGCGTTAAAGCGGGAGTTGGCAATGAGCAGTTCTTC.

CDR3 loop: CASSPDRAGYYGYTF. CDR3 nucleotides: TGTGCCAGCAGCCCAGACAGGGCAGGGTACTATGGCTACACCTTC. This rearrangement joins TRBV7-2 to TRBJ1-2; 7 positions match TRBD1. The CDR3 has 15 amino acids. Germline V CDR1 and CDR2: SGHTA, FQGNSA. Trimming removed 5 bases from V and 3 bases from J; junction bases left unmatched: 9.

This clonotype was picked up a small number of times. The CDR3 is CAISGQGAVQPQHF. In nucleotides, the CDR3 is TGTGCCATCAGTGGGCAGGGGGCGGTTCAGCCCCAGCATTTT. The gene calls are TRBV10-3 and TRBJ1-5; TRBD1 aligns across 8 bases. J was trimmed by 6 bases and V by 4 bases; bases with no gene match: 5. This CDR3 has 14 amino acids. Germline-derived CDR1 and CDR2 are ENHRY and SYGVKD.

The CDR3 bases are TGCGCCAGCAGCGAGGGACTAGCGGGAGTCCACGAGCAGTACTTC. The encoded protein is CASSEGLAGVHEQYF. The chain is built from TRBV5-1 and TRBJ2-7, with TRBD2 identical over 14 bases. Germline V gene lookup returns CDR1 SGHRS and CDR2 YFSETQ. CDR3 length: 15 residues. The V segment lost 4 bases and the J segment 5 bases; nucleotides outside the gene matches: 5.

The rearrangement uses TRBV7-8 and TRBJ2-3; D is unclear. The CDR3 has 14 amino acids. Trimming stripped 2 bases from V and 1 base from J, with 7 bases between. CDR1 and CDR2 (germline): SGHVS, FQNEAQ. CDR3 sequence (DNA): TGTGCCAGCAGCTTAAGGCCGGGCACAGATACGCAGTATTTT. Translation gives CASSLRPGTDTQYF.

The chain uses TRBV7-2 and TRBJ2-5; 7 nucleotides line up with TRBD2. The CDR3 is 15 residues long. The ends lost 1 base at V and 4 bases at J; junction bases unmatched: 6. Germline V gives CDR1 SGHTA, CDR2 FQGNSA. Written as DNA, the CDR3 is TGTGCCAGCAGCTTAGTTAATAGCGGGCGAGAGACCCAGTACTTC. It translates to CASSLVNSGRETQYF.

This clonotype has just one count. The V call is TRBV19, the J call TRBJ2-2, with TRBD1 matching 9 bases. Germline V gives CDR1 LNHDA, CDR2 SQIVND (reference sequence). The CDR3 consists of 17 residues. V trimming: 3 bases; J trimming: 2 bases; junction bases outside the gene matches: 7. CDR3 nucleotides: TGTGCCAGTAGTATCTCAGGGGGACAGGGAAACACCGGGGAGCTGTTTTTT. It encodes CASSISGGQGNTGELFF.